This T cell receptor beta chain was recorded in a study of T cells in Graves' hyperthyroidism and ophthalmopathy. Study overall: Peripheral blood sampling occurred at initial diagnosis, before any treatment.

The investigators amplified TCR beta CDR3 regions from RNA transcripts. First-round RT-PCR targeting the TCR CDR3 was performed with the HTBI primer set. From the multiplex PCR reads, TCRdb called clonotypes with MiXCR, one entry per CDR3 protein. This table holds around 290,000 distinct CDR3 sequences, roughly 13% found once. A lack of ophthalmopathy progression within 18 months defined stable Graves' hyperthyroidism. The study excluded patients with uncontrolled infection, other autoimmune disease, pregnancy or lactation. From roughly 9.2 ml of fresh peripheral blood, PBMCs were isolated. Germline V lookup: CDR1 LGHDT, CDR2 YNNKEL (reference sequence). Trimming shortened V by 1 base and J by 5 bases, and 15 bases separated the two germline ends. CDR3 length: 15 amino acids. In this sample, this clonotype turned up a few times.

Specimen: blood. The TCR originated in a woman aged 40 to 50 with Graves' hyperthyroidism. This chain links TRBV3-1 with TRBJ2-7; possibly TRBD1 for D (7 bases). The CDR3 bases are TGTGCCAGCAGCCAAGGGAGGGGGCGTTACGACGAGCAGTACTTC. It is translated as CASSQGRGRYDEQYF.